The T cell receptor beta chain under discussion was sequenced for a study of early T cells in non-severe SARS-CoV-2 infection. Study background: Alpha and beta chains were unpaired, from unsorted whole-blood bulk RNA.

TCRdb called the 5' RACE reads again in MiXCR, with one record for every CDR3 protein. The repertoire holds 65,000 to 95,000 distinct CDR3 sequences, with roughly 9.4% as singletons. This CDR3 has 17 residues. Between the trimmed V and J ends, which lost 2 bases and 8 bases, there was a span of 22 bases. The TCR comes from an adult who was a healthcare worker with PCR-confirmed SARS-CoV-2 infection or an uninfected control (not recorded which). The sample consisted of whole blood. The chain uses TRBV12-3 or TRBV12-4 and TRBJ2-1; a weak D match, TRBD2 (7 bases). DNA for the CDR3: TGTGCCAGCAGTTTAAGCCCCCTTGGGGGGGGCATGGATGAGCAGTTCTTC. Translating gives CASSLSPLGGGMDEQFF.